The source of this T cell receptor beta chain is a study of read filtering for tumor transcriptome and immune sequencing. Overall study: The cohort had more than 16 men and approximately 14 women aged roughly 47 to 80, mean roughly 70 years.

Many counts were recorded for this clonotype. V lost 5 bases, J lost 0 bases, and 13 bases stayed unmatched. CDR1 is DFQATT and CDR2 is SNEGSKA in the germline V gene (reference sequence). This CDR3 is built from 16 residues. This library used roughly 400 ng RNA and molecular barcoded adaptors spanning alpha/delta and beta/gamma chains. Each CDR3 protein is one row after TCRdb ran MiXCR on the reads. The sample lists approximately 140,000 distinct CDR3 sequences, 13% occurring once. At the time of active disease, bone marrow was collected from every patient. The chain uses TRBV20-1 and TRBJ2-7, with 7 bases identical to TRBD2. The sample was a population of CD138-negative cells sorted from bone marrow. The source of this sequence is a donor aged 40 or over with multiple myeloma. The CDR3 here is CSAGGALAASSYEQYF. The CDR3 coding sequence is TGCAGTGCTGGGGGAGCCCTAGCGGCTAGCTCCTACGAGCAGTACTTC.